A selection of T cell receptor beta chains follows, all from one sample in a study of cytomegalovirus exposure and HLA in healthy donors. Libraries were prepared by immunoSEQ multiplex PCR; TCRdb keeps only in-frame clonotypes and omits some of them. This sample has approximately 190,000 clones, with approximately 80% found just once. The material sequenced was PBMCs. The receptors shown here come from a woman in her twenties or thirties in good health and CMV-seropositive. CDR3s include the opening cysteine and the closing phenylalanine or tryptophan. The D gene is left open where the match is weak.

TGTGCCAGCAGCCAAGACATCTTAGTTGGAAACACCATATATTTT	CASSQDILVGNTIYF	NA	TRBV14	TRBJ1-3
TGTGCCAGTAGCATGGGGAGTTACAATGAGCAGTTCTTC	CASSMGSYNEQFF	NA	TRBV19	TRBJ2-1
TGTGCCAGCAGCTTAGGAGGGTGGGAGACCCAGTACTTC	CASSLGGWETQYF	NA	TRBV7-3	TRBJ2-5
TGTGCCAGCAGCTCTCCGGGACACCAGAACACTGAAGCTTTCTTT	CASSSPGHQNTEAFF	NA	TRBV7-6	TRBJ1-1
TGTGCCACCTTTGGGGGGGCTAGTCGGGCGTTTGAGCAGTACTTC	CATFGGASRAFEQYF	NA	TRBV6-5	TRBJ2-5
TGTGCCAGCAGCGTAGCAAGCGGGGGGCTGAACAATGAGCAGTTCTTC	CASSVASGGLNNEQFF	TRBD2	TRBV9	TRBJ2-1
TGCGCCAGCAGCTTGGCCTTAGCGGGATTCTCCTACAATGAGCAGTTCTTC	CASSLALAGFSYNEQFF	TRBD2	TRBV5-1	TRBJ2-1
TGTGCCAGCAGTACACACAGGGGTACGCATCAGCCCCAGCATTTT	CASSTHRGTHQPQHF	TRBD1	TRBV27	TRBJ1-5
TGTGCCAGCAGTTTAGCCGGGGATACCAATGAGCAGTTCTTC	CASSLAGDTNEQFF	NA	TRBV27	TRBJ2-1
TGTGCCAGCAGCCCCGGCCCGGGAGGCTACGAGCAGTACTTC	CASSPGPGGYEQYF	TRBD2	TRBV13	TRBJ2-7
TGTGCCATCAGTGAGTCGGGAGCCTCCAAGCATTTT	CAISESGASKHF	NA	TRBV10-3	TRBJ1-5
TGTGCCAGCAGTGAGAACAGGAACAATGAAAAACTGTTTTTT	CASSENRNNEKLFF	NA	TRBV6-4	TRBJ1-4
TGTGCCAGCAGTTTCTTCTCACCGGGACAGGGGTACGAGCAGTACTTC	CASSFFSPGQGYEQYF	TRBD1	TRBV27	TRBJ2-7
TGTGCCAGCAGCCCTGGGCAGACCCGTGAAAAACTGTTTTTT	CASSPGQTREKLFF	NA	TRBV9	TRBJ1-4
TGTGCCAGCAGTGCGGGACTAGCGTACTCCAATGAGCAGTTCTTC	CASSAGLAYSNEQFF	TRBD2	TRBV25-1	TRBJ2-1
TGCGCCAGCAGCTTGGCAGGGGATAGGGGAAAACTGTTTTTT	CASSLAGDRGKLFF	NA	TRBV5-1	TRBJ1-4